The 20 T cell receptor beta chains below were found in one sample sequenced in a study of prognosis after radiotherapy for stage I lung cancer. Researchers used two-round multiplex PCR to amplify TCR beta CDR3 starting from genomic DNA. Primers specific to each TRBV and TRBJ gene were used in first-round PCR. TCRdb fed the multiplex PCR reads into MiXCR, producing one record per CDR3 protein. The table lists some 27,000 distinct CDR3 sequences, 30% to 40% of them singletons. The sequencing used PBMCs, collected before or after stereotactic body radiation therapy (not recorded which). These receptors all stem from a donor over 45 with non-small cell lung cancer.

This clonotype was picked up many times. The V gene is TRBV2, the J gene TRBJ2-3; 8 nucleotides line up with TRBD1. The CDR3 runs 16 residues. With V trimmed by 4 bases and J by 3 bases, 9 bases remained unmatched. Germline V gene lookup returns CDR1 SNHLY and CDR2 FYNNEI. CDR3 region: CASSGPSGGLTDTQYF. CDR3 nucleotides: TGTGCCAGCAGTGGACCCTCAGGGGGCCTTACAGATACGCAGTATTTT.

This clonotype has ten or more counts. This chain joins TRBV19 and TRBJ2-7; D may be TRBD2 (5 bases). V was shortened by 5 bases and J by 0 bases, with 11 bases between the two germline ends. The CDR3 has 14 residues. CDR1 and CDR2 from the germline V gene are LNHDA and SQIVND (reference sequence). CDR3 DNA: TGTGCCAGTAGTGTCTCGGGGAGCTCCTACGAGCAGTACTTC. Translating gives CASSVSGSSYEQYF.

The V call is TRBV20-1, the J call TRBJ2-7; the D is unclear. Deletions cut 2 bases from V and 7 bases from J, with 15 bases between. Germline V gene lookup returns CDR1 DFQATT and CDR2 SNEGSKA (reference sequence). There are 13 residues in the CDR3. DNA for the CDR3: TGCAGTGCTAGATATTCTCAATCCCGGGAGCAGTACTTC. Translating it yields CSARYSQSREQYF.

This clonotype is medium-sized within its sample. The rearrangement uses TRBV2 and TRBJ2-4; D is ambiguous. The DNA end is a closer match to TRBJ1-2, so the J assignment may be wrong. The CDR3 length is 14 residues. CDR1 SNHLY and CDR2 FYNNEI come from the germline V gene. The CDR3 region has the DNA TGTGCCAGCAGTGAAGCTTTCGCCCGCTATGGCTACACCTTC. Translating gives CASSEAFARYGYTF.

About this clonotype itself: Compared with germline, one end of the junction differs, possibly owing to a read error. DNA for the CDR3: TGCATTGCTAATGGGGCCCCAAGCTCCTACGAGCAGCACTTC. Protein product: CIANGAPSSYEQHF. The chain couples TRBV20-1 to TRBJ2-7, with a weak D call TRBD1 (5 bases). Germline loops: CDR1 DFQATT, CDR2 SNEGSKA (reference sequence). CDR3 size: 14 residues.

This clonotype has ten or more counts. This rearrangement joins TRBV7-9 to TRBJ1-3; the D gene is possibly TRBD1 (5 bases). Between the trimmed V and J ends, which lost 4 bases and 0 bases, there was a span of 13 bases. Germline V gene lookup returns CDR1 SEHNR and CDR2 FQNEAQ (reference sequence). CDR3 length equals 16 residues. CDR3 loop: CASSSTRDYSGNTIYF. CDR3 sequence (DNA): TGTGCCAGCAGCTCAACCAGGGACTACTCTGGAAACACCATATATTTT.

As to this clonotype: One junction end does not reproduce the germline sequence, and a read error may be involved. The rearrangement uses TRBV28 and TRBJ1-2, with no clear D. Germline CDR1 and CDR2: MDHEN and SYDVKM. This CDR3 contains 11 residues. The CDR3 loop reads CASKAPLDYNF. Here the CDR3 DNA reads TGTGCCAGCAAGGCGCCATTAGACTACAACTTC.

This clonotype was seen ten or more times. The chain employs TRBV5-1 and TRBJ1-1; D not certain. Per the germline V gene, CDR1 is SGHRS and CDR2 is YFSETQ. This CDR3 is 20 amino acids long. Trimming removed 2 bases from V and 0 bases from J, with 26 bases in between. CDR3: CASSFKDPGPNFSLNTEAFF. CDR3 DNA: TGCGCCAGCAGCTTCAAAGACCCCGGGCCAAACTTCTCTCTGAACACTGAAGCTTTCTTT.

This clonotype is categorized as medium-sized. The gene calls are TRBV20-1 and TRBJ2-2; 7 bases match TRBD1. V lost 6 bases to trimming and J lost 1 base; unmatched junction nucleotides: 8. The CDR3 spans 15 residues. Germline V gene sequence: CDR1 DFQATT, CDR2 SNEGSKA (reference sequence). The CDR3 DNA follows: TGCAGTGCAAGCAAGAACAGGGGGAACACCGGGGAGCTGTTTTTT. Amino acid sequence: CSASKNRGNTGELFF.

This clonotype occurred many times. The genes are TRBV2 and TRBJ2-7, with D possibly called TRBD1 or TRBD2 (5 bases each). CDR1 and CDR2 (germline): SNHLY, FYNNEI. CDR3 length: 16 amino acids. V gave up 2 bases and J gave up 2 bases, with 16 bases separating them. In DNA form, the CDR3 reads TGTGCCAGCAGTGAACAATCCGGGACGCCAACCTACGAGCAGTACTTC. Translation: CASSEQSGTPTYEQYF. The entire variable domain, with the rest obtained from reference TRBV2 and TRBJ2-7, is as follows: EPEVTQTPSHQVTQMGQEVILRCVPISNHLYFYWYRQILGQKVEFLVSFYNNEISEKSEIFDDQFSVERPDGSNFTLKIRSTKLEDSAMYFCASSEQSGTPTYEQYFGPGTRLTVT.

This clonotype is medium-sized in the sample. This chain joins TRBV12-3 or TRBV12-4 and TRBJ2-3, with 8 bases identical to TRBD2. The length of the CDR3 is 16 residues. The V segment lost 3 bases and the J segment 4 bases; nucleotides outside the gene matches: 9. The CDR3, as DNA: TGTGCCAGCAGTTTTCATTGGAGCGGGGGTGCAGATACGCAGTATTTT. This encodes CASSFHWSGGADTQYF.

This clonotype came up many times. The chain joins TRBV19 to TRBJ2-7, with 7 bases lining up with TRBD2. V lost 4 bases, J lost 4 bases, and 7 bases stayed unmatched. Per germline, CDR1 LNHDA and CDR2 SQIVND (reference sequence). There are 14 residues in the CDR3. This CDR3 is CASSTVAGAYEQYF. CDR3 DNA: TGTGCCAGTAGTACGGTCGCGGGAGCTTACGAGCAGTACTTC.

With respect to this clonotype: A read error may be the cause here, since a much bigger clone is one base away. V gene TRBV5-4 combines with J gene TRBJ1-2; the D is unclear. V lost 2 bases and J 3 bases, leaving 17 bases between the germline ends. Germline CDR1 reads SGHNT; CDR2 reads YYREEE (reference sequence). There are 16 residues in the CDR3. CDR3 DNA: TGTGCCAGCAGCTTCGCTTCAGGCACCGGACACTATGGCTACACCTTC. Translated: CASSFASGTGHYGYTF. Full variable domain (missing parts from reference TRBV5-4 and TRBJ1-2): ETGVTQSPTHLIKTRGQQVTLRCSSQSGHNTVSWYQQALGQGPQFIFQYYREEENGRGNFPPRFSGLQFPNYSSELNVNALELDDSALYLCASSFASGTGHYGYTFGSGTRLTVV.

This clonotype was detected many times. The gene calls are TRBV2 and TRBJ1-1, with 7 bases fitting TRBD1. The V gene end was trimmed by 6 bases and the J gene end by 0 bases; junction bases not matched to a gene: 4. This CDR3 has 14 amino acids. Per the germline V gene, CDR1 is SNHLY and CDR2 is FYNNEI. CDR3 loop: CASRRQGLNTEAFF. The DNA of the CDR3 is TGTGCCAGCAGGCGACAGGGCCTGAACACTGAAGCTTTCTTT. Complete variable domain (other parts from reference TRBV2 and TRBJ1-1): EPEVTQTPSHQVTQMGQEVILRCVPISNHLYFYWYRQILGQKVEFLVSFYNNEISEKSEIFDDQFSVERPDGSNFTLKIRSTKLEDSAMYFCASRRQGLNTEAFFGQGTRLTVV.

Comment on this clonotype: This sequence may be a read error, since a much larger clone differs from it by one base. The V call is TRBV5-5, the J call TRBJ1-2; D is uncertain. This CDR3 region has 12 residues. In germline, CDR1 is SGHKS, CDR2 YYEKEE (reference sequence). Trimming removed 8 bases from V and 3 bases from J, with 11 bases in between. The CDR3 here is CARSTRYYGYTF. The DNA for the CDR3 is TGTGCCAGAAGCACTCGATACTATGGCTACACCTTC.

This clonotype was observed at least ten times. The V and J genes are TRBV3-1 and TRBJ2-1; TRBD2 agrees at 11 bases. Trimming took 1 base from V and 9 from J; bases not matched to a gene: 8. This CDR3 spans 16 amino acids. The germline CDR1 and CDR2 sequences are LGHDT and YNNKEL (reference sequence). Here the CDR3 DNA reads TGTGCCAGCAGCCAAGGCGTAGCGGGAGGGCAGGGTGAGCAGTTCTTC. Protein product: CASSQGVAGGQGEQFF.

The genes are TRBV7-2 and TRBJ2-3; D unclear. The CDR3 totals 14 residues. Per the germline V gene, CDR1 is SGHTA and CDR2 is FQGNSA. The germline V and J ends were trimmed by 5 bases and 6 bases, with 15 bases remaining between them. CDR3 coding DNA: TGTGCCAGCAGCCCCCCCCCTCCTATCGATACGCAGTATTTT. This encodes CASSPPPPIDTQYF. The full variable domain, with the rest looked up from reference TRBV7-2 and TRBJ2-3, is GAGVSQSPSNKVTEKGKDVELRCDPISGHTALYWYRQSLGQGLEFLIYFQGNSAPDKSGLPSDRFSAERTGGSVSTLTIQRTQQEDSAVYLCASSPPPPIDTQYFGPGTRLTVL.

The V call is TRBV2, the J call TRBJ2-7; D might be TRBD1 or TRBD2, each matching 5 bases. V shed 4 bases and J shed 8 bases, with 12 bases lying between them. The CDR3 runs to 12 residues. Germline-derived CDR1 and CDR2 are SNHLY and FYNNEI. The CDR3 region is CASSGVGTKQYF. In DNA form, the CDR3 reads TGTGCCAGCAGTGGTGTAGGGACGAAGCAGTACTTC.

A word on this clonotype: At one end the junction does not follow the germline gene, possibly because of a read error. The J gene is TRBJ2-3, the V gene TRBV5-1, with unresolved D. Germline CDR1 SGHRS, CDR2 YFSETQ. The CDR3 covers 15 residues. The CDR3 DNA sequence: TGCGCCAGCAGCTTGAAAGGAAGGAGCACAGATAAGCAGTATTTT. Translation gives CASSLKGRSTDKQYF.

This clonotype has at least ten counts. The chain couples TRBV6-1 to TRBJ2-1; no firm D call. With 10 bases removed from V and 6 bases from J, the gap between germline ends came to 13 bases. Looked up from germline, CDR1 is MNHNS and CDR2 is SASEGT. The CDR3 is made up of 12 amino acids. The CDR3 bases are TGTGCCACCTCCAGTCGGCCCAATGAGCAGTTCTTC. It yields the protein CATSSRPNEQFF.